The present TCR beta chain was sequenced within a study of T cells in localized non-small cell lung cancer. Sequencing was performed with immunoSEQ multiplex PCR; in TCRdb, only in-frame clones are kept and a portion is missing. Of about 5,600 clones in the sample, 25% to 30% were seen once. The CDR3 is 16 amino acids. Germline lookup yields CDR1 KGHSH and CDR2 LQKENI. The V and J ends lost 8 bases and 5 bases, in that order; junction bases with no gene match: 17. This clone was counted a single time. Antigen specificity is unknown. General study points: Heterogeneity remains possible, as sequencing covered one tumor region only.

This clonotype originated in a female donor of 60 years or more with stage I lung adenocarcinoma. The V and J genes are TRBV18 and TRBJ1-2, with TRBD1 matching 7 bases. The sample was lung tumor tissue, taken before any cancer treatment. Here the CDR3 reads CASRAGGAERSYGYTF. In DNA, the CDR3 is TGTGCCAGCCGAGCAGGGGGGGCAGAGAGATCTTATGGCTACACCTTC.